This T cell receptor beta chain was identified in a study of T cells after posttransplantation cyclophosphamide. Findings and limits, study-wide: After PTCy, TRB diversity resembled that of CNI/methotrexate controls. Tissue-infiltrating T cells from skin or gut overlapped little with blood T cells. Donor CD8+ memory clones often dominated recipient blood repertoires at later times.

The V gene end was trimmed by 3 bases and the J gene end by 5 bases; junction bases not matched to a gene: 5. The CDR3 covers 16 residues. From germline, CDR1 is SGHTA and CDR2 FQGNSA. Using immunoSEQ multiplex PCR, the repertoire was profiled, and TCRdb retains in-frame clones only, with some absent. This repertoire holds about 40,000 clones, and none appear only once. The related graft donor's blood sample was taken on the day of bone marrow donation. This clone was seen only a few times. The antigen is unknown. The clonotype comes from a woman aged 50 to 60 in good health and a related stem cell transplant donor. Sequencing was carried out using PBMCs. The J gene is TRBJ2-2, the V gene TRBV7-2; 11 nucleotides align to TRBD2. The CDR3 protein is CASSLGRTSGTGELFF. In DNA, the CDR3 is TGTGCCAGCAGCTTGGGAAGGACTAGCGGGACCGGGGAGCTGTTTTTT.